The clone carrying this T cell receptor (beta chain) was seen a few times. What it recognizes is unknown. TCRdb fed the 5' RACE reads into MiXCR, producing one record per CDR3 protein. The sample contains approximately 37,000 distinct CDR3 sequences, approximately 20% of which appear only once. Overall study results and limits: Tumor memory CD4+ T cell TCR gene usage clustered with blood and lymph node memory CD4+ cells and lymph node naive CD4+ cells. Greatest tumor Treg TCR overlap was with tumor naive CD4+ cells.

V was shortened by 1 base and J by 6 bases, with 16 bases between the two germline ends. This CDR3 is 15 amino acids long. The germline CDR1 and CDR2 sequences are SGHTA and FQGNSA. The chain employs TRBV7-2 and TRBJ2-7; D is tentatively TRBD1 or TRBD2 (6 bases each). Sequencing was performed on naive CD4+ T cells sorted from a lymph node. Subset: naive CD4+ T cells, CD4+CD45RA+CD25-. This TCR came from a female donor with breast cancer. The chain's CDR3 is CASSLGGAGSREQYF. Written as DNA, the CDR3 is TGTGCCAGCAGCTTAGGGGGGGCGGGTTCTCGCGAGCAGTACTTC.